Below, one T cell receptor (beta chain) is given with its context. No antigen is known for it. Disease duration under 2 months; hyperthyroidism patients were aged 18 to 65. V lost 5 bases and J lost 7; bases outside the gene matches: 13. This CDR3 contains 15 residues. Per germline, CDR1 SGHVS and CDR2 FQNEAQ. This record comes from a study of T cells in Graves' hyperthyroidism and ophthalmopathy. On the study more broadly: The authors collected peripheral blood at initial diagnosis, before any treatment.

Amplification yielded TCR beta CDR3 regions, with RNA transcripts as the source. First-round RT-PCR targeting the TCR CDR3 was performed with the HTBI primer set. In TCRdb, the multiplex PCR reads were re-called with MiXCR into one record per CDR3 protein. The data contain about 560,000 distinct CDR3 sequences, over 15% of them singletons. Overall study results and limits: Blood also contained most expanded thyroid clonotypes above 0.001. Ophthalmopathy was distinguished from stable hyperthyroidism by 13 V-J signatures.

This TCR came from a woman aged 18 to 35 with Graves' hyperthyroidism. The sample consisted of blood. V gene TRBV7-8 combines with J gene TRBJ2-5, with 7 nucleotides matching TRBD2. CDR3: CASSPIAGARGTQYF. The CDR3 nucleotides are TGTGCCAGCAGCCCAATAGCGGGCGCGCGGGGGACCCAGTACTTC.